This entry lists 16 T cell receptor beta chains sequenced from one sample in a study of CD4 T cells in relation to SARS-CoV-2 and coronaviruses. Antigens of these TCRs are unknown. Measured with immunoSEQ multiplex PCR; TCRdb has only the in-frame clones, and not every one. Of 15,000 or so clones listed, 82% were seen once; the top ten hold 30% to 35%. Before the COVID-19 pandemic, during about 2011-2018, CD4+ T cells were taken from unexposed donors. The cells were cultured for 9 to 11 days before CD4+ T cells were isolated. The sequenced sample consisted of CD4+ T cells from PBMCs, cultured in vitro. The source of these receptors is a human donor in good health.

This clone was seen only a few times. V gene TRBV19 combines with J gene TRBJ1-1; 7 nucleotides agree with TRBD1. Germline assignment: CDR1 LNHDA and CDR2 SQIVND (reference sequence). This CDR3 comprises 14 residues. The trim removed 6 bases at V and 1 base at J, leaving 5 bases unmatched. The CDR3 DNA is TGTGCCAGTAGCATCCGGGACAGGAACACTGAAGCTTTCTTT. It codes for CASSIRDRNTEAFF.

In DNA, the CDR3 is TGTGCCAGCAGCGCGGGACTAGCGGGAGAGACCCAGTACTTC. Protein sequence: CASSAGLAGETQYF. The chain carries TRBV7-2 and TRBJ2-5; TRBD2 aligns across 12 bases. This CDR3 comprises 14 residues. Germline V gene lookup returns CDR1 SGHTA and CDR2 FQGNSA. V shed 5 bases and J 4 bases; nucleotides not matched to a gene: 2.

This clone has just one count. The CDR3 loop is CASSLDLNGAGTGELFF. The CDR3 DNA follows: TGTGCCAGCAGCTTAGATCTTAACGGGGCCGGAACCGGGGAGCTGTTTTTT. The chain employs TRBV11-3 and TRBJ2-2, with D perhaps TRBD1 or TRBD2 (5 bases each). Germline assignment: CDR1 SGHNT and CDR2 YENEEA. V lost 0 bases and J lost 5, with 16 bases in between. The CDR3 is made up of 17 amino acids.

The chain combines TRBV7-2 with TRBJ1-1; D is unclear. The CDR3 has 14 residues. With 1 base removed from V and 5 bases from J, the gap between germline ends came to 11 bases. Looked up from germline, CDR1 is SGHTA and CDR2 is FQGNSA. CDR3 protein: CASSLDFLGTEAFF. CDR3 bases: TGTGCCAGCAGCTTAGATTTCCTGGGGACTGAAGCTTTCTTT.

This rearrangement joins TRBV4-3 to TRBJ2-2; 7 positions agree with TRBD2. CDR1 is LGHNA and CDR2 is YSLEER in the germline V gene. V gave up 1 base and J gave up 6 bases; unmatched junction bases: 8. The CDR3 runs to 16 residues. The CDR3: CASSQVRGRAAGELFF. The CDR3 DNA reads as TGCGCCAGCAGCCAAGTCCGGGGGAGGGCCGCCGGGGAGCTGTTTTTT.

The V gene is TRBV5-4, the J gene TRBJ1-2; TRBD1 aligns across 10 bases. Germline V CDR1 and CDR2: SGHNT, YYREEE (reference sequence). The CDR3 runs to 17 residues. Trimming cost V 2 bases and J 4 bases; bases outside gene matches: 11. CDR3 residues: CASSLGNRQGAIYGYTF. The CDR3 region has the DNA TGTGCCAGCAGCTTAGGAAATAGACAGGGGGCGATCTATGGCTACACCTTC.

V gene TRBV4-3 combines with J gene TRBJ1-2; D is undetermined. Trimming shortened V by 0 bases and J by 3 bases, and 11 bases separated the two germline ends. Germline V gene sequence: CDR1 LGHNA, CDR2 YSLEER. This CDR3 region has 15 residues. CDR3 nucleotides: TGCGCCAGCAGCCAAGATTGGGCTGACTACTATGGCTACACCTTC. This gives the protein CASSQDWADYYGYTF.

The rearrangement uses TRBV5-1 and TRBJ1-4; 9 bases agree with TRBD1. CDR1 and CDR2 (germline): SGHRS, YFSETQ. Unmatched junction bases numbered 14, after V lost 0 bases and J lost 8 bases. The CDR3 has 18 residues. The CDR3 sequence: CASSLAGTGNTPGEKLFF. CDR3 DNA: TGCGCCAGCAGCTTGGCCGGGACAGGGAATACTCCTGGGGAAAAACTGTTTTTT.

The CDR3 sequence: CASSQVLPGQVLYGYTF. The CDR3 region has the DNA TGCGCCAGCAGCCAAGTCCTTCCCGGACAGGTCCTCTATGGCTACACCTTC. The chain has TRBV4-1 and TRBJ1-2, with 7 bases fitting TRBD1. Germline CDR1 MGHRA, CDR2 YSYEKL. J lost 4 bases, V lost 1 base, and 12 bases had no gene match. The CDR3 covers 17 residues.

The chain uses TRBV7-2 and TRBJ2-1, with 8 bases matching TRBD1. With 5 bases clipped from V and 2 bases from J, the junction kept 8 bases outside the gene matches. CDR1 SGHTA and CDR2 FQGNSA come from the germline V gene. The CDR3 has 16 residues. The CDR3 DNA reads TGTGCCAGCAGCCGGAGACAGGGGAGCACCTACAATGAGCAGTTCTTC. This translates into CASSRRQGSTYNEQFF.

The gene calls are TRBV19 and TRBJ1-4; weak D call: TRBD1 (5 bases). CDR3 length: 15 residues. V was pared by 6 bases and J by 6 bases, with 17 bases between. Germline V CDR1 and CDR2: LNHDA, SQIVND (reference sequence). The CDR3 reads CASSPRTGRDEKLFF. The CDR3 DNA is TGTGCCAGTAGCCCTAGAACGGGACGAGATGAAAAACTGTTTTTT.

The chain has TRBV2 and TRBJ1-1; the D gene is possibly TRBD1 (6 bases). V was shortened by 5 bases and J by 5 bases, with 15 bases between the two germline ends. The V gene's germline CDR1 is SNHLY and CDR2 FYNNEI. The CDR3 length is 14 residues. CDR3 nucleotides: TGTGCCAGCAGTAAACAGGGCTGGGGGACTGAAGCTTTCTTT. It encodes CASSKQGWGTEAFF.

The chain recombines TRBV4-3 with TRBJ2-3; D might be TRBD1 (6 bases). Deletions cut 0 bases from V and 1 base from J, with 14 bases between. Germline values: CDR1 LGHNA, CDR2 YSLEER. The CDR3 is 17 residues long. The CDR3 DNA is TGCGCCAGCAGCCAAGACTTACAGGGTGGGGGCACAGATACGCAGTATTTT. It encodes CASSQDLQGGGTDTQYF.

This clone is judged large. The chain is built from TRBV6-5 and TRBJ2-7, with TRBD2 matching 9 bases. CDR3 size: 16 residues. Germline CDR1 MNHEY, CDR2 SVGAGI. Trimming at V came to 2 bases and at J to 4 bases, leaving 9 bases not matched to a gene. The CDR3 reads CASSYTAGGGRYEQYF. CDR3 nucleotides: TGTGCCAGCAGTTACACAGCGGGAGGAGGAAGATACGAGCAGTACTTC.

The chain is built from TRBV5-1 and TRBJ2-7; TRBD2 might be the D (6 bases). The CDR3 extends over 13 amino acids. Germline V gene data show CDR1 as SGHRS and CDR2 as YFSETQ. Trimming left V 2 bases short and J 5 bases short, with 11 bases between. The CDR3 loop reads CASSFGTHNEQYF. DNA for the CDR3: TGCGCCAGCAGCTTCGGGACTCACAACGAGCAGTACTTC.

The CDR3 protein is CASSQATSGGPETQYF. The CDR3 bases are TGTGCCAGCAGCCAGGCGACTAGCGGGGGGCCGGAGACCCAGTACTTC. The chain carries TRBV3-1 (or the pseudogene TRBV3-2) and TRBJ2-5; the match to TRBD2 covers 13 bases. V lost 3 bases and J lost 5; bases outside the gene matches: 6. This CDR3 spans 16 amino acids. Germline CDR1 reads LGHDT; CDR2 reads YNNKEL (reference sequence).